Following are 28 T cell receptor beta chains from one sample sequenced in a study of response to subunit inactivated influenza vaccine. One entry per CDR3 protein results from TCRdb running MiXCR on the RT-PCR reads. The sample contains more than 200,000 distinct CDR3 sequences, 12% of which appear only once. The sample here was non-naive T cells sorted from PBMCs, taken roughly 15 days before vaccination. The receptors originated from a middle-aged man who received an inactivated influenza vaccine.

This clonotype was seen a few times. The CDR3 sequence is CSVEKDRGAAFF. In DNA, the CDR3 is TGCAGCGTTGAGAAGGACAGGGGCGCAGCTTTCTTT. J is TRBJ1-1 and V is TRBV29-1, with 9 bases that match TRBD1. From germline, CDR1 is SQVTM and CDR2 ANQGSEA. The V and J ends lost 3 bases and 10 bases, in that order; junction bases with no gene match: 6. The CDR3 has 12 residues.

This clonotype has ten or more counts. V is TRBV29-1 and J is TRBJ2-1; 10 nucleotides agree with TRBD1. V shed 6 bases and J 9 bases; nucleotides not matched to a gene: 2. Germline V gene lookup returns CDR1 SQVTM and CDR2 ANQGSEA. This CDR3 comprises 11 residues. CDR3 coding DNA: TGCAGCGTCGGGACAGGGGCTGAGCAGTTCTTC. Translated: CSVGTGAEQFF.

This clonotype came up many times. CDR3 nucleotides: TGCAGCGTTAGACACCCGAACACTGAAGCTTTCTTT. This codes for CSVRHPNTEAFF. This chain uses TRBV29-1 with TRBJ1-1; D not certain. Germline V lookup: CDR1 SQVTM, CDR2 ANQGSEA. V shed 5 bases and J shed 1 base, with 8 bases lying between them. The CDR3 covers 12 residues.

This rearrangement joins TRBV6-2 or TRBV6-3 to TRBJ2-5; weak D call: TRBD1 (6 bases). V lost 6 bases to trimming and J lost 2 bases, with 13 bases between them. CDR1 and CDR2 from the germline V gene are MNHEY and SVGEGT. This CDR3 has 14 residues. The CDR3 DNA reads as TGTGCCAGCAGCCGGGACATAAGACAAGAGACCCAGTACTTC. Protein sequence: CASSRDIRQETQYF.

J is TRBJ2-3 and V is TRBV18; D not resolved. The CDR3 has 13 residues. Germline V lookup: CDR1 KGHSH, CDR2 LQKENI. V gave up 8 bases and J gave up 2 bases, with 11 bases separating them. The CDR3 bases are TGTGCCAGCCGACTGCAAGTCACAGATACGCAGTATTTT. Protein product: CASRLQVTDTQYF.

The chain recombines TRBV7-2 with TRBJ2-1; tentative D call: TRBD2 (7 bases). The CDR3 covers 14 residues. Per the germline V gene, CDR1 is SGHTA and CDR2 is FQGNSA. The germline V and J ends were trimmed by 7 bases and 9 bases, with 19 bases remaining between them. The CDR3 reads CASTRGGDYGEQFF. CDR3 DNA: TGTGCCAGCACCCGAGGGGGGGATTACGGTGAGCAGTTCTTC.

This chain uses TRBV2 with TRBJ1-1; D is perhaps TRBD1 (5 bases). Trimming removed 4 bases at V and 10 bases at J, with 16 bases between. Germline V gene sequence: CDR1 SNHLY, CDR2 FYNNEI. The CDR3 loop spans 13 amino acids. DNA for the CDR3: TGTGCCAGCAGTGGGGGGGGAGGCGTCGGAGCTTTCTTT. Its protein is CASSGGGGVGAFF.

This clonotype was counted between two and nine times. This chain joins TRBV20-1 and TRBJ1-2, with D possibly TRBD1 on 5 matching bases. The CDR3 totals 12 residues. V was clipped by 3 bases and J by 1 base, with 6 bases between them. Per germline, CDR1 DFQATT and CDR2 SNEGSKA (reference sequence). The CDR3 DNA is TGCAGTGCTAGTGACAGTAACTATGGCTACACCTTC. Translating it yields CSASDSNYGYTF.

This clonotype was observed many times. The chain is built from TRBV7-2 and TRBJ1-1; 7 bases agree with TRBD1. Germline loops: CDR1 SGHTA, CDR2 FQGNSA. The CDR3 loop spans 15 amino acids. Trimming removed 6 bases from V and 0 bases from J; junction bases left unmatched: 7. The CDR3: CASSLQGTMNTEAFF. DNA for the CDR3: TGTGCCAGCAGTTTACAGGGGACGATGAACACTGAAGCTTTCTTT.

This clonotype was seen a handful of times. The chain combines TRBV28 with TRBJ1-5; 9 nucleotides match TRBD1. Germline assignment: CDR1 MDHEN and CDR2 SYDVKM. The junction had 9 bases not matched to a gene; V was cut back by 5 bases and J by 4 bases. The CDR3 runs to 16 residues. CDR3 DNA sequence: TGTGCCAGCAGTCCGACACAGGGGGCTTCAAATCAGCCCCAGCATTTT. It specifies CASSPTQGASNQPQHF.

The chain couples TRBV5-1 to TRBJ2-5, with D perhaps matching TRBD1 or TRBD2 (6 bases each). Germline-derived CDR1 and CDR2 are SGHRS and YFSETQ. V gave up 0 bases and J gave up 1 base, with 19 bases separating them. This CDR3 comprises 18 residues. CDR3 region: CASSLGSWGASSQETQYF. The DNA for the CDR3 is TGCGCCAGCAGCTTGGGTTCTTGGGGGGCCTCGAGCCAAGAGACCCAGTACTTC.

This clonotype occurred a few times. The chain has TRBV7-9 and TRBJ2-3; 7 bases fit TRBD2. Germline CDR1 SEHNR, CDR2 FQNEAQ (reference sequence). V shed 1 base, J shed 10 bases, and the junction held 8 bases outside the gene matches. This CDR3 spans 14 amino acids. The CDR3 spells CASSLGSGRESQYF. In DNA form, the CDR3 reads TGTGCCAGCAGCTTAGGGTCAGGGCGGGAGTCGCAGTATTTT.

V and J are TRBV10-3 and TRBJ2-7, with 8 bases identical to TRBD2. J lost 5 bases, V lost 3 bases, and 6 bases had no gene match. This CDR3 is built from 14 residues. The V gene's germline CDR1 is ENHRY and CDR2 SYGVKD. The CDR3 nucleotides are TGTGCCATCAGTGAATACCGGGGGGGCCACGAGCAGTACTTC. The encoded protein is CAISEYRGGHEQYF.

This sequence joins TRBV10-3 and TRBJ2-1; 11 bases match TRBD2. The CDR3 is 14 amino acids. The trim removed 2 bases at V and 12 bases at J, leaving 6 bases unmatched. Per the germline V gene, CDR1 is ENHRY and CDR2 is SYGVKD. CDR3 sequence reads: CAISEGIAGGPQFF. Here the CDR3 DNA reads TGTGCCATCAGTGAGGGAATAGCGGGGGGGCCGCAGTTCTTC.

This clonotype was counted between two and nine times. J is TRBJ1-5 and V is TRBV20-1; 7 bases are shared with TRBD1. The length of the CDR3 is 13 residues. V gave up 7 bases and J gave up 5 bases; unmatched junction bases: 8. From germline, CDR1 is DFQATT and CDR2 SNEGSKA (reference sequence). This CDR3 reads CSVSRGLDQPQHF. CDR3 DNA: TGCAGTGTCTCGAGGGGGCTGGATCAGCCCCAGCATTTT.

This clonotype has a handful of counts. V gene TRBV6-1 combines with J gene TRBJ1-1; TRBD1 aligns across 9 bases. The V gene's germline CDR1 is MNHNS and CDR2 SASEGT. The CDR3 extends over 16 amino acids. V lost 6 bases to trimming and J lost 1 base; unmatched junction nucleotides: 9. CDR3 DNA: TGTGCCAGCAGCACCTACAGGGGGCTAGGGAACACTGAAGCTTTCTTT. Its translation is CASSTYRGLGNTEAFF.

This clonotype was seen a few times. The chain joins TRBV27 to TRBJ2-7; 9 bases are a match to TRBD2. With V trimmed by 4 bases and J by 3 bases, 13 bases remained unmatched. Looked up from germline, CDR1 is MNHEY and CDR2 is SMNVEV (reference sequence). This CDR3 is 17 amino acids long. The CDR3 region has the DNA TGTGCCAGCAGTTCGAGTCGGGGGGTAGCGGGGGTCTACGAGCAGTACTTC. It is translated as CASSSSRGVAGVYEQYF.

This clonotype was recorded a few times. This chain connects TRBV4-3 to TRBJ1-4; no firm D call. The CDR3 sequence is 13 residues long. V gave up 0 bases and J gave up 8 bases, with 7 bases separating them. Germline lookup yields CDR1 LGHNA and CDR2 YSLEER. As DNA, the CDR3 is TGCGCCAGCAGCCAAGATCGTGCGGAAAAACTGTTTTTT. Protein sequence: CASSQDRAEKLFF.

This clonotype has ten or more counts. This chain connects TRBV5-1 to TRBJ2-2; D is unclear. Germline CDR1 SGHRS, CDR2 YFSETQ. Between the trimmed V and J ends, which lost 5 bases and 3 bases, there was a span of 8 bases. CDR3 length: 13 residues. The CDR3 DNA reads as TGCGCCAGCAGGAAGTCGGACACCGGGGAGCTGTTTTTT. Protein: CASRKSDTGELFF. The variable domain in full, completed from reference TRBV5-1 and TRBJ2-2, reads KAGVTQTPRYLIKTRGQQVTLSCSPISGHRSVSWYQQTPGQGLQFLFEYFSETQRNKGNFPGRFSGRQFSNSRSEMNVSTLELGDSALYLCASRKSDTGELFFGEGSRLTVL.

This chain links TRBV6-1 with TRBJ2-2, with D possibly being TRBD1 (6 bases). Germline V gives CDR1 MNHNS, CDR2 SASEGT. V was clipped by 8 bases and J by 4 bases, with 14 bases between them. The CDR3 extends over 14 amino acids. The CDR3 DNA sequence: TGTGCCAGCGGGACAAGAGGACTCACCGGGGAGCTGTTTTTT. This encodes CASGTRGLTGELFF.

There are many counts of this clonotype. The CDR3 spells CASSSETAYEQYF. The CDR3 nucleotides are TGTGCCAGCAGCTCGGAGACAGCGTACGAGCAGTACTTC. The gene calls are TRBV7-2 and TRBJ2-7, with a possible D match to TRBD1 (5 bases). The CDR3 loop spans 13 amino acids. V was cut by 4 bases and J by 4 bases, with 11 bases left in between. Germline CDR1 and CDR2: SGHTA and FQGNSA.

This chain joins TRBV7-2 and TRBJ2-1, with D uncertain. The ends were cut back, 1 base at V and 3 bases at J, with 10 bases in the middle. The germline V gene encodes CDR1 SGHTA and CDR2 FQGNSA. This CDR3 comprises 15 residues. This CDR3 is CASSLGPGRYNEQFF. CDR3 coding DNA: TGTGCCAGCAGCTTAGGCCCGGGCCGCTACAATGAGCAGTTCTTC. Full variable domain (missing parts from reference TRBV7-2 and TRBJ2-1): GAGVSQSPSNKVTEKGKDVELRCDPISGHTALYWYRQSLGQGLEFLIYFQGNSAPDKSGLPSDRFSAERTGGSVSTLTIQRTQQEDSAVYLCASSLGPGRYNEQFFGPGTRLTVL.

The rearrangement uses TRBV28 and TRBJ1-2; TRBD1 matches at 7 bases. After removal of 10 bases from V and 0 bases from J, the junction contained 8 bases not matched to a gene. The V gene's germline CDR1 is MDHEN and CDR2 SYDVKM. The CDR3 is 14 residues long. CDR3 sequence (DNA): TGTGCCATCCTTGACAGGGTGGCTAACTATGGCTACACCTTC. It yields the protein CAILDRVANYGYTF.

The chain joins TRBV7-2 to TRBJ2-7; 9 nucleotides match TRBD1. V gave up 5 bases and J gave up 0 bases; unmatched junction bases: 5. Germline CDR1 and CDR2: SGHTA and FQGNSA. CDR3 length equals 15 residues. The CDR3 DNA reads TGTGCCAGCAGCGCGGACAGGGGCCGCTCCTACGAGCAGTACTTC. Protein: CASSADRGRSYEQYF. Variable domain in full (rest from reference TRBV7-2 and TRBJ2-7): GAGVSQSPSNKVTEKGKDVELRCDPISGHTALYWYRQSLGQGLEFLIYFQGNSAPDKSGLPSDRFSAERTGGSVSTLTIQRTQQEDSAVYLCASSADRGRSYEQYFGPGTRLTVT.

Ten or more counts support this clonotype. This chain connects TRBV5-6 to TRBJ2-2, with 8 bases lining up with TRBD1. CDR1 and CDR2 (germline): SGHDT, YYEEEE. The CDR3 covers 15 residues. J was trimmed by 2 bases and V by 2 bases; bases with no gene match: 2. This CDR3 reads CASSLQGVNTGELFF. CDR3 coding DNA: TGTGCCAGCAGCTTACAGGGGGTCAACACCGGGGAGCTGTTTTTT.

This clonotype was detected a few times. The chain recombines TRBV20-1 with TRBJ1-5; D remains unclear. V lost 3 bases, J lost 2 bases, and 8 bases lay in between. The CDR3 loop spans 13 amino acids. CDR1 DFQATT and CDR2 SNEGSKA come from the germline V gene (reference sequence). The DNA of the CDR3 is TGCAGTGCTAGGTTGGGAGGCAATCAGCCCCAGCATTTT. Translation: CSARLGGNQPQHF.

In its sample, this clonotype was seen many times. The rearrangement links TRBV27 to TRBJ2-3; D possibly corresponds to TRBD1 (5 bases). The V end was cut by 3 bases, the J end by 6 bases, with 10 bases between. Germline loops: CDR1 MNHEY, CDR2 SMNVEV (reference sequence). The CDR3 has 13 amino acids. CDR3: CASSFGAEDTQYF. For the CDR3, the DNA is TGTGCCAGCAGTTTTGGGGCAGAGGATACGCAGTATTTT.

The V gene is TRBV11-2, the J gene TRBJ1-2; TRBD1 agrees at 7 bases. The length of the CDR3 is 13 residues. The ends lost 4 bases at V and 4 bases at J; junction bases unmatched: 3. CDR1 SGHAT and CDR2 FQNNGV come from the germline V gene. The CDR3 loop is CASSSTGSYGYTF. As DNA, the CDR3 is TGTGCCAGCAGCTCGACAGGGAGCTATGGCTACACCTTC.